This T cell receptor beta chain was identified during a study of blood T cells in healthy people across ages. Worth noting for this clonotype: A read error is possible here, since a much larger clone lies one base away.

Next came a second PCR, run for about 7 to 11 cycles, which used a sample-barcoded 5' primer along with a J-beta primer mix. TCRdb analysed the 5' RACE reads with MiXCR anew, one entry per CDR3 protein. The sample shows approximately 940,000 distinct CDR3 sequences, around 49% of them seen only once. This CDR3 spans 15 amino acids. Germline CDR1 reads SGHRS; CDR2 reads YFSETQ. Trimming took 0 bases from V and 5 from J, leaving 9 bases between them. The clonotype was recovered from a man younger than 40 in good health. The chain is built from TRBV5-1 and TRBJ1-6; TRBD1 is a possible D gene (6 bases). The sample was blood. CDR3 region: CASSLGQENNSPLHF. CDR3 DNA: TGCGCCAGCAGCTTGGGACAGGAGAATAATTCACCCCTCCACTTT.